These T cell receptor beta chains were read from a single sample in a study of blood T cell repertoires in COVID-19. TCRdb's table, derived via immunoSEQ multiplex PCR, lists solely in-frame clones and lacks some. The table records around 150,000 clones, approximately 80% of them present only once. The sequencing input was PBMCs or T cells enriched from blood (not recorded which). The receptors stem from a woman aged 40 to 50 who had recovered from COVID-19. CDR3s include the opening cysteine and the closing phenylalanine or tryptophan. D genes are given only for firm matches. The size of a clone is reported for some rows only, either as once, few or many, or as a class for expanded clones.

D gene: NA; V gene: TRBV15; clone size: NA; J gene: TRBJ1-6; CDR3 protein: CATSRGANRDNSPLHF; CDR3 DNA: TGTGCCACCAGCAGGGGGGCAAACCGGGATAATTCACCCCTCCACTTT
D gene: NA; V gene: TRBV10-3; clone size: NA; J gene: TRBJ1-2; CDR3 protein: CAISESHREYGYTF; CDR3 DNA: TGTGCCATCAGTGAGTCACACAGGGAGTATGGCTACACCTTC
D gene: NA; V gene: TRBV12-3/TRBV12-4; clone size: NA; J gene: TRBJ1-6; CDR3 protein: CASSFGGNSPLHF; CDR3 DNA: TGTGCCAGCAGTTTCGGGGGAAATTCACCCCTCCACTTT
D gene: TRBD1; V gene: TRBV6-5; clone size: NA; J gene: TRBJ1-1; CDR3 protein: CASRLEQGAATEAFF; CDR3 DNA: TGTGCCAGCAGACTCGAACAGGGGGCGGCCACTGAAGCTTTCTTT
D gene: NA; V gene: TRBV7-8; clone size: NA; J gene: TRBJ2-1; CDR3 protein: CASSPPKGEHIYNEQFF; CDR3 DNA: TGTGCCAGCAGCCCCCCGAAGGGGGAGCACATCTACAATGAGCAGTTCTTC
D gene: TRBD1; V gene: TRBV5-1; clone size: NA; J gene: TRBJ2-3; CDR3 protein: CASSLGGSTGGTDMQYF; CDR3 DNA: TGCGCCAGCAGCCTTGGGGGCTCGACAGGGGGCACAGATATGCAGTATTTT
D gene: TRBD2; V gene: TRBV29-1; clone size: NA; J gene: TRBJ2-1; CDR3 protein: CSVELREEYEQFF; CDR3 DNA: TGCAGCGTTGAATTGCGGGAGGAGTATGAGCAGTTCTTC
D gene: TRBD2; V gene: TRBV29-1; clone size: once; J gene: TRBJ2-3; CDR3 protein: CSVGHGGGGTDTQYF; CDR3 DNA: TGCAGCGTCGGCCACGGCGGGGGGGGCACAGATACGCAGTATTTT
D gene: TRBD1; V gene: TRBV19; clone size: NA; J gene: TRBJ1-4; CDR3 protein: CASSMWTGDEKLFF; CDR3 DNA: TGTGCCAGTAGTATGTGGACAGGGGATGAAAAACTGTTTTTT
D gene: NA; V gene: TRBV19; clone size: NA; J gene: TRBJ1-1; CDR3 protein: CASSIGWTVEAFF; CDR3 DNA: TGTGCCAGTAGTATCGGTTGGACAGTTGAAGCTTTCTTT
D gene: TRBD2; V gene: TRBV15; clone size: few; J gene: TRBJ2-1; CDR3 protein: CATSGIAGLSYNEQFF; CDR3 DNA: TGTGCCACCAGTGGGATAGCGGGTCTCTCCTACAATGAGCAGTTCTTC
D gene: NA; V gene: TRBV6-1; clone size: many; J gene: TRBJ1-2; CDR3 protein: CASSEALTVSNYGYTF; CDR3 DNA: TGTGCCAGCAGTGAAGCGCTTACGGTTTCTAACTATGGCTACACCTTC
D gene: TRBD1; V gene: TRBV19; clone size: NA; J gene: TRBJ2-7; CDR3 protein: CASSISGTGLGYEQYF; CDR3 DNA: TGTGCCAGTAGTATTTCCGGGACAGGGTTGGGCTACGAGCAGTACTTC
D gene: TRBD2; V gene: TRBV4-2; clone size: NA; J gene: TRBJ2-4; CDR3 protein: CASSLLAGSGNIQYF; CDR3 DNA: TGTGCCAGCAGCCTTTTAGCGGGGAGCGGTAACATTCAGTACTTC
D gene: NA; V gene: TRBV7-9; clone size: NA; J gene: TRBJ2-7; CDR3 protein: CASNAQGPVYEQYF; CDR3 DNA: TGTGCCAGCAACGCCCAGGGTCCCGTATACGAGCAGTACTTC
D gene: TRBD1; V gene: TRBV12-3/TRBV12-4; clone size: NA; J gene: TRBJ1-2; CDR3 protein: CASSSGQGYGYTF; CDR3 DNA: TGTGCCAGCAGTTCGGGACAGGGTTACGGCTACACCTTC
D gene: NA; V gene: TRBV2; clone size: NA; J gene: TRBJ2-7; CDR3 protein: CASQSWGDEQYF; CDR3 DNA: TGTGCCAGCCAAAGTTGGGGAGACGAGCAGTACTTC
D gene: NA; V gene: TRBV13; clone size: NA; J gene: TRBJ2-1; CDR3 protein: CASSFYAGSYNEQFF; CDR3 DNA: TGTGCCAGCAGCTTTTACGCGGGCTCCTACAATGAGCAGTTCTTC
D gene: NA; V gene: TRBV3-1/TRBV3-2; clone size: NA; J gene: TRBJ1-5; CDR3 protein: CASSQETGSAGEPQHF; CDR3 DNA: TGTGCCAGCAGCCAAGAGACAGGTTCCGCTGGGGAGCCCCAGCATTTT
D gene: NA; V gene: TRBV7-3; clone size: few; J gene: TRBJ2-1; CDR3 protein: CASSISWRRAYNEQFF; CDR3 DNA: TGTGCCAGCAGCATAAGTTGGCGGCGGGCCTACAATGAGCAGTTCTTC
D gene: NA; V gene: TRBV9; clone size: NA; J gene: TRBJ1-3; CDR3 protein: CASSVTFSQGGSGNTIYF; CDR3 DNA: TGTGCCAGCAGCGTAACCTTTTCTCAGGGCGGCTCTGGAAACACCATATATTTT
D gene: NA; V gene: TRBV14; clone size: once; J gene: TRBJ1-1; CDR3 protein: CASNPWGGDTEAFF; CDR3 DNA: TGTGCCAGCAACCCATGGGGGGGAGACACTGAAGCTTTCTTT
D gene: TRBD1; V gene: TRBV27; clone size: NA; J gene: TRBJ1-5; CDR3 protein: CASSLRGTGGDQPQHF; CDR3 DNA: TGTGCCAGCAGTTTAAGAGGGACAGGGGGGGATCAGCCCCAGCATTTT
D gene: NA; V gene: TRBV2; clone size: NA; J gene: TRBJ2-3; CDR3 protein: CASSEDRSPGTQYF; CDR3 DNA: TGTGCCAGCAGTGAAGACCGGTCCCCGGGTACGCAGTATTTT
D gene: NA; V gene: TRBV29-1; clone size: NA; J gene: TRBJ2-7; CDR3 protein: CSVALMSEQYF; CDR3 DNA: TGCAGCGTAGCCCTGATGTCCGAGCAGTACTTC
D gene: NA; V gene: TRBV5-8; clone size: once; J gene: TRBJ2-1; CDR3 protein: CASRPLAREQFF; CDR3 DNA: TGTGCCAGCCGTCCCCTAGCACGTGAGCAGTTCTTC
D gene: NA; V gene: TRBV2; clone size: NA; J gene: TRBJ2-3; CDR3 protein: CASSEANTDTQYF; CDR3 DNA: TGTGCCAGCAGTGAAGCCAACACAGATACGCAGTATTTT